This T cell receptor beta chain was recorded in a study of vaccination and CD4 T cells after COVID-19. Time point denoted: late sampling 161 to 241 days after vaccination in a few convalescent patients. This sample's treatment: 10-day PBMC culture with coronavirus spike peptide pools or control peptides (ViraFEST assay). Antigen-specific T cells were expanded with peptide pools by ViraFEST, and TCRs were then sequenced. This clonotype turned up a few times. Its specificity is not known. Germline-derived CDR1 and CDR2 are SEHNR and FQNEAQ (reference sequence). This CDR3 is 15 amino acids long. The J segment lost 10 bases and the V segment lost 5 bases, leaving 14 bases of the junction unmatched. The Oncomine TCR Beta short-read assay was applied to DNA of cultured CD4+ T cells. TCRdb re-called the PCR reads with MiXCR, one entry per CDR3 protein. The data contain about 23,000 distinct CDR3 sequences, approximately 42% of them singletons.

The J gene is TRBJ1-5, the V gene TRBV7-9, with TRBD1 matching over 7 bases. The source of this sequence is a human donor who had recovered from COVID-19. The specimen comprised CD4+ T cells from blood, cultured in vitro, sampled about 7 months after SARS-CoV-2 vaccination. CDR3 region: CASSTDRTWGGPQHF. The CDR3 nucleotides read TGTGCCAGCAGCACGGACAGGACATGGGGGGGTCCCCAGCATTTT. Drawing the rest from reference TRBV7-9 and TRBJ1-5, the complete variable domain is DTGVSQNPRHKITKRGQNVTFRCDPISEHNRLYWYRQTLGQGPEFLTYFQNEAQLEKSRLLSDRFSAERPKGSFSTLEIQRTEQGDSAMYLCASSTDRTWGGPQHFGDGTRLSIL.